This TCR beta chain is from a study of response to subunit inactivated influenza vaccine. Only a few counts were recorded for this clonotype. TCRdb called the RT-PCR reads again in MiXCR, with one record for every CDR3 protein. Among 550,000 to 600,000 distinct CDR3 sequences listed, about an eighth were seen once. The sequencing used PBMCs from blood, collected on the day of vaccination. This sequence originates from a man aged 50 to 59 who received an inactivated influenza vaccine.

The CDR3 region has the DNA TGTGCCAGCAGTTTCGGAGCCGGAAGGGATGGCTACACCTTC. As protein: CASSFGAGRDGYTF. The chain is built from TRBV12-3 or TRBV12-4 and TRBJ1-2; D remains ambiguous. The CDR3 contains 14 residues. Trimming shortened V by 3 bases and J by 6 bases, and 14 bases separated the two germline ends.